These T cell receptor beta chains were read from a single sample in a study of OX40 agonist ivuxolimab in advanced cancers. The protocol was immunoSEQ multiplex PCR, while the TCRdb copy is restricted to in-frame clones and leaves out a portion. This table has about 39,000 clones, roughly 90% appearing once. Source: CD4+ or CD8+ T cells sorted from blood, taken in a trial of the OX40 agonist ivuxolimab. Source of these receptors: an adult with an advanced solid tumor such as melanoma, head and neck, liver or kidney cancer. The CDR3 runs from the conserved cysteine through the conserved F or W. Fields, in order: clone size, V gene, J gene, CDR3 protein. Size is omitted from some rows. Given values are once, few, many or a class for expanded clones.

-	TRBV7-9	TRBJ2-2	CASSLAESSGAPGELFF
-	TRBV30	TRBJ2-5	CAWSDRTGQGETQYF
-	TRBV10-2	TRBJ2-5	CASRGLAGVLGQETQYF
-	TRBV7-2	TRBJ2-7	CASSLAGAGYITYEQYF
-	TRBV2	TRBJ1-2	CASRALLQYGYTF
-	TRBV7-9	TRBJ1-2	CASSYGDYYGYTF
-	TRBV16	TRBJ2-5	CASSQRAAPETQYF
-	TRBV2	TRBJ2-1	CASSELWGPRINNEQFF
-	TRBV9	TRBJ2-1	CASSVAASYNEQFF
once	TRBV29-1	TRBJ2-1	CSVAVGYNEQFF
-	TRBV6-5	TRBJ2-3	CASSLNLQGSTDTQYF
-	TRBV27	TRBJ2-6	CASSLSGTRGVSGANVLTF
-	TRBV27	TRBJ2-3	CASSPFGATDTQYF
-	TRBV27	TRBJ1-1	CASSETGGTWPGTFF
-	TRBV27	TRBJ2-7	CASSAVVGLGEQYF
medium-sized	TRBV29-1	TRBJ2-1	CSVVGGSYNEQFF
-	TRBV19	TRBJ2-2	CASTIAGGSTGELFF
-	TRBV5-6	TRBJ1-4	CASSLGQGLNEKLFF
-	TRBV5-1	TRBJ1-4	CASSLRGSNEKLFF
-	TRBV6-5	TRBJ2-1	CASSFNRYGEQFF
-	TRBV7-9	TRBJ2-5	CASSTGLAVVGEETQYF
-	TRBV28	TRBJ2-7	CASSLRDRGLTYEQYF
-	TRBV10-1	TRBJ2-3	CASSERAGPSTDTQYF
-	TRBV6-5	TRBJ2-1	CASSYSGREGDEQFF
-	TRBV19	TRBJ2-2	CASSIGSPYTGELFF
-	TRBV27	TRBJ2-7	CASGKGGSYEQYF
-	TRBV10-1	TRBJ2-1	CASKMDPSSYNEQFF
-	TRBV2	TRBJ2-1	CASIGLAVNNEQFF
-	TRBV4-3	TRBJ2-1	CASSPAGGPYNEQFF
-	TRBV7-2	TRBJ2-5	CASSREGGQETQYF
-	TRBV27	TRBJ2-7	CASSRGTGYEQYF
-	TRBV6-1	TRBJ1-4	CASSEVGEKLFF
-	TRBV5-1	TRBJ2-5	CARGRGARRETQYF
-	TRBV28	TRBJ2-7	CASTSRGSGYEQYF
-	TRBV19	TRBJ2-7	CASRGRGSYEQYF
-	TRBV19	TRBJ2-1	CASKRGRLENEQFF
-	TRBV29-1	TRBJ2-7	CSVEDRGDRSSYEQYF
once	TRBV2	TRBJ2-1	CASSPGHTNEQFF
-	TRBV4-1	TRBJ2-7	CASSLGQGAFEQYF
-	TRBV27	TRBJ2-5	CASSPGQFQETQYF
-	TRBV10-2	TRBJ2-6	CASLGANVLTF
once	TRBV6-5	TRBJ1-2	CASSLTPNYGYTF
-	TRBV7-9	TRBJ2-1	CASSLALLTSGGNEQFF
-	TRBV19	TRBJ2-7	CASSSSRDEQYF
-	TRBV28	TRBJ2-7	CASSIPGNYEQYF
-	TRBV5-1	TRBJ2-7	CASSFGGGPYEQYF
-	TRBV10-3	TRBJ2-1	CAISEQGAPGEQFF
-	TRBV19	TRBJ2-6	CASSTPEGVRSGANVLTF
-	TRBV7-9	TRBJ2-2	CASSTDRGGTGELFF
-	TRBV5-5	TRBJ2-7	CASSLVHAEQYF
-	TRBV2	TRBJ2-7	CASSEGLAAYEQYF
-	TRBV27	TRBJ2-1	CASSPRPDNEQFF
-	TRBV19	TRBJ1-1	CASSISHRVATEAFF
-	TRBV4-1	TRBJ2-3	CASSQDYPDTQYF
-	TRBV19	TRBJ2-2	CASIGSGTNTGELFF